This record concerns one T cell receptor beta chain sequence. The data belong to a study of blood T cells in healthy people across ages. The authors ran a second PCR of about 7 to 11 cycles using a sample-barcoded 5' primer and a J-beta primer mix. A template-switch adaptor that had 12 random nucleotides put a tag on each cDNA molecule. TCRdb fed the 5' RACE reads into MiXCR, producing one record per CDR3 protein. The profile shows roughly 1.6 million distinct CDR3 sequences, about 31% of them singletons. All donors came from Russia, were Caucasian and healthy, and spanned ages about 6 to 90. V gave up 1 base and J gave up 4 bases, with 16 bases separating them. Germline loops: CDR1 SQVTM, CDR2 ANQGSEA. The CDR3 sequence is 16 residues long.

Sequenced material: blood. This clonotype was obtained from a woman aged 30 to 39 in good health. This sequence joins TRBV29-1 and TRBJ2-2; D is perhaps TRBD1 (6 bases). CDR3 in DNA: TGCAGCGTTGAAGCTCTGGGCAGGGGTTCCACCGGGGAGCTGTTTTTT. Protein: CSVEALGRGSTGELFF.